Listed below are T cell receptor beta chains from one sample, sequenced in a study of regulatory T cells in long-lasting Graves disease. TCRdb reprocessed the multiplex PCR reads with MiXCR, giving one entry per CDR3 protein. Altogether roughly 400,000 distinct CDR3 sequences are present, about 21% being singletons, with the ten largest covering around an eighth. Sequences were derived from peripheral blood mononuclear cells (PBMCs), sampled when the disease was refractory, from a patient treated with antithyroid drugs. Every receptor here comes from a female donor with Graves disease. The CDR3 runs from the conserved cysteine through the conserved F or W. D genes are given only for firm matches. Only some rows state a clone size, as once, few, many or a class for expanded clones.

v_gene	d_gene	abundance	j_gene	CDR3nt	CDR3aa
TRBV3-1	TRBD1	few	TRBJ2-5	TGTGCCAGCAGCCGATTAGGGACAGGGGAAGAGACCCAGTACTTC	CASSRLGTGEETQYF
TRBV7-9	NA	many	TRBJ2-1	TGTGCCAGCAGCTTATCGGAGGACAATGAGCAGTTCTTC	CASSLSEDNEQFF
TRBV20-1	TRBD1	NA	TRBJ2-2	TGCAGTGCTAGATTACAGGGGGCTTGGGACACCGGGGAGCTGTTTTTT	CSARLQGAWDTGELFF
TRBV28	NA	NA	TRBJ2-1	TGTGCCAGCAGTTACAAAACCTACAATGAGCAGTTCTTC	CASSYKTYNEQFF
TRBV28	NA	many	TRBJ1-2	TGTGCCAGCAGACCTAAAGATAGGATCTCTGGCTACACCTTC	CASRPKDRISGYTF
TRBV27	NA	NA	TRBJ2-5	TGTGCCAGCAGTTTACGGGCAGCGCCCCCAATTACCCAGTACTTC	CASSLRAAPPITQYF
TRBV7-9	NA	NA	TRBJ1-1	TGTGCCAGCAGCTTAAAAGGGTCAGGGAACACTGAAGCTTTCTTT	CASSLKGSGNTEAFF
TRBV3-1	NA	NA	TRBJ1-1	TGTGCCAGCAGCTTCCTCGGGGGGGAGAACACTGAAGCTTTCTTT	CASSFLGGENTEAFF
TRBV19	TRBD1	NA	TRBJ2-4	TGTGCCAGTGGCCGGGACAGCGAAAACATTCAGTACTTC	CASGRDSENIQYF
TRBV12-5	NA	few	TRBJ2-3	TGTGCTAGTGGTGAGGACGCTTCAGGGGATACGCAGTATTTT	CASGEDASGDTQYF
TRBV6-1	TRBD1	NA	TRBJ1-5	TGTGCCAGCAGAGGGACAGGGAGCGGTCAGCCCCAGCATTTT	CASRGTGSGQPQHF
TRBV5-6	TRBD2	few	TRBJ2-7	TGTGCCAGCAGCTTCGGGAGGGCCGGGGAGCAGTACTTC	CASSFGRAGEQYF
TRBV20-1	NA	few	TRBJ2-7	TGCAGTGCTAGAGATAGAGCAGGGCAAGTCCTCTACGAGCAGTACTTC	CSARDRAGQVLYEQYF
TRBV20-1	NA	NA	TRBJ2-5	TGCAGTGCTAGAGATGGTCACAGCCAAGAGACCCAGTACTTC	CSARDGHSQETQYF
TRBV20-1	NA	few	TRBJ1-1	TGCAGTGCTAGTAGTCTCCGTCAGTCGGGCGCTGAAGCTTTCTTT	CSASSLRQSGAEAFF
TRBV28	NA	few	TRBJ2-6	TGTGCCAGCACCCAATCTAGGGCCAACGTCCTGACTTTC	CASTQSRANVLTF
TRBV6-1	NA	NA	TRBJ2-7	TGTGCCAGCAGCCTTTGGGGCTACCGAGGGGAGCAGTACTTC	CASSLWGYRGEQYF
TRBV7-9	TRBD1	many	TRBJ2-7	TGTGCCAGCAGTTCCCGACAGGGTACCTACGAGCAGTACTTC	CASSSRQGTYEQYF
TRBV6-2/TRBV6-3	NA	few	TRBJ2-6	TGTGCCAGCAGACCGCTATTTGAGACAGCTTCCTCTGGGGCCAACGTCCTGACTTTC	CASRPLFETASSGANVLTF
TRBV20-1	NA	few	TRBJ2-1	TGCAGTGCTAGAGCCCAGGGAGGGACAGAAACTTACAATGAGCAGTTCTTC	CSARAQGGTETYNEQFF
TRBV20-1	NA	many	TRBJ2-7	TGCAGTGCTAGAAGTAGTCAGCGGAGCTACGAGCAGTACTTC	CSARSSQRSYEQYF
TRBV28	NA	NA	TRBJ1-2	TGTGCCAGCAGCTCCGTCGGGACAACGGGGACATCGGGCCATGGCTACACCTTC	CASSSVGTTGTSGHGYTF
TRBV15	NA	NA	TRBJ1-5	TGTGCCACCAGCAGAGATCTCGGGGCGCAGGATCAGCCCCAGCATTTT	CATSRDLGAQDQPQHF
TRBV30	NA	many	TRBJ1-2	TGTGCCTGGAGCCTCGCATTTTTGCGGGGCTACACCTTC	CAWSLAFLRGYTF
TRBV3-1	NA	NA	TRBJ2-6	TGTGCCAGCAGCCAAGTGTTAGTAGTCCAGGCGGGCTCTGGGGCCAACGTCCTGACTTTC	CASSQVLVVQAGSGANVLTF
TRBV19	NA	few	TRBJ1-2	TGTGCCAGTAGTATACGACCCGGGAGCTATGGCTACACCTTC	CASSIRPGSYGYTF
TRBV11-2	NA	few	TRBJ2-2	TGTGCCAGCAGCTTAGTGGTTGTTACCGGGGAGCTGTTTTTT	CASSLVVVTGELFF
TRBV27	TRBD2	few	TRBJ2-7	TGTGCCAGCAAGTCCGGGGGGAGCGGGAGTGGCGAGCAGTACTTC	CASKSGGSGSGEQYF
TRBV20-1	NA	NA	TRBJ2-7	TGCAGTGCTATGAAGGGCGGATCCTACGAGCAGTACTTC	CSAMKGGSYEQYF
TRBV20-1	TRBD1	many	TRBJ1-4	TGCAGTGCTGGGACAGGGGGCGAAAAACTGTTTTTT	CSAGTGGEKLFF
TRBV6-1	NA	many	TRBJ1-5	TGTGCCAGCAGTGAACCCTACGGCAATCAGCCCCAGCATTTT	CASSEPYGNQPQHF
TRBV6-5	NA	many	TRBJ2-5	TGTGCCAGCAGTTACCCACTTTTGGGGGGCCAAGAGACCCAGTACTTC	CASSYPLLGGQETQYF
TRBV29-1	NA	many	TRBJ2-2	TGCAGCGCCCTGGCCAGTTCGAACACCGGGGAGCTGTTTTTT	CSALASSNTGELFF
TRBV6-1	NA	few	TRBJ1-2	TGTGCCAGCAGCTGGGACGGCGCTAACTATGGCTACACCTTC	CASSWDGANYGYTF
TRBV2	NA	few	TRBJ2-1	TGTGCCAACAGTCGGCAGGGGAGTAGCGGTGAGCAGTTCTTC	CANSRQGSSGEQFF
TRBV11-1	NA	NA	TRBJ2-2	TGTGCCAGCAGCTTGGCAGGGGTTGTAGTCACCGGGGAGCTGTTTTTT	CASSLAGVVVTGELFF
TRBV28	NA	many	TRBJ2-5	TGTGCCAGCAGCACACCCGGACAAGAAGAGACCCAGTACTTC	CASSTPGQEETQYF
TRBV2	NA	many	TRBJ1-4	TGTGCTTCTTCTCTCGGACTTGGATTTGAAAAACTGTTTTTT	CASSLGLGFEKLFF
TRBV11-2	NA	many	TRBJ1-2	TGTGCCAGCAGCGGCACCGGGGCCGGGGCAGCCTATGGCTACACCTTC	CASSGTGAGAAYGYTF
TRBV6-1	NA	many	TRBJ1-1	TGTGCCAGCAGAAAACCCCTCCCGGGAATGAACACTGAAGCTTTCTTT	CASRKPLPGMNTEAFF
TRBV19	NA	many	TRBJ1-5	TGTGCCAGTAGTATCCTTGGGGGGAATCAGCCCCAGCATTTT	CASSILGGNQPQHF